A selection of T cell receptor beta chains follows, all from one sample in a study of CD8+ T cells in alopecia areata. Only in-frame clones appear in the TCRdb table, and some are missing; sequencing was by immunoSEQ multiplex PCR. The table has over 150,000 clones, roughly three fifths seen once. Source material: CD8+ T cells sorted from blood. The receptors were gathered from a human donor in good health. CDR3s include the opening cysteine and the closing phenylalanine or tryptophan.

>TRBJ1-2|17|TRBV5-8
CASSLGQGTIANYGYTF
>TRBJ1-2|13|TRBV7-2
CASSPGTPSGYTF
>TRBJ1-2|11|TRBV6-5
CASSYGRGYTF
>TRBJ2-1|12|TRBV30
CAWRAGINEQFF
>TRBJ1-2|11|TRBV6-5
CASSYGGGYTF
>TRBJ2-1|13|TRBV11-1
CASSFRGLDEQFF
>TRBJ1-5|15|TRBV4-1
CASSQDTGSNQPQHF
>TRBJ1-1|15|TRBV9
CASSPGGKGVTEAFF
>TRBJ1-5|15|TRBV9
CASSEDGTLNQPQHF
>TRBJ2-3|16|TRBV21-1
CASSSRQGAPTDTQYF
>TRBJ1-1|16|TRBV4-1
CASSQGKNVRSTEAFF
>TRBJ1-1|14|TRBV19
CASSPTGGQSEAFF
>TRBJ2-7|16|TRBV7-9
CASSWARAGKGYEQYF
>TRBJ2-7|14|TRBV29-1
CSVGTSGDSYEQYF
>TRBJ2-5|17|TRBV10-2
CASSLGLAGGDQETQYF
>TRBJ1-2|14|TRBV5-1
CASSLEGGLNGYTF
>TRBJ2-5|15|TRBV29-1
CSVPGPRTVQETQYF
>TRBJ2-3|14|TRBV19
CASSMRGGTDTQYF
>TRBJ2-1|18|TRBV27
CASSLWSYLAGGYNEQFF
>TRBJ2-5|14|TRBV10-3
CAISESEGTETQYF
>TRBJ1-1|14|TRBV19
CASSLEGRGAEAFF
>TRBJ2-5|14|TRBV29-1
CSVEFREGQETQYF
>TRBJ1-1|16|TRBV7-6
CASSPRTGLGDTEAFF
>TRBJ1-5|12|TRBV4-1
CASSQDGVTQHF
>TRBJ2-7|10|TRBV29-1
CSVGSEEQYF
>TRBJ2-7|15|TRBV2
CASITIGASSYEQYF